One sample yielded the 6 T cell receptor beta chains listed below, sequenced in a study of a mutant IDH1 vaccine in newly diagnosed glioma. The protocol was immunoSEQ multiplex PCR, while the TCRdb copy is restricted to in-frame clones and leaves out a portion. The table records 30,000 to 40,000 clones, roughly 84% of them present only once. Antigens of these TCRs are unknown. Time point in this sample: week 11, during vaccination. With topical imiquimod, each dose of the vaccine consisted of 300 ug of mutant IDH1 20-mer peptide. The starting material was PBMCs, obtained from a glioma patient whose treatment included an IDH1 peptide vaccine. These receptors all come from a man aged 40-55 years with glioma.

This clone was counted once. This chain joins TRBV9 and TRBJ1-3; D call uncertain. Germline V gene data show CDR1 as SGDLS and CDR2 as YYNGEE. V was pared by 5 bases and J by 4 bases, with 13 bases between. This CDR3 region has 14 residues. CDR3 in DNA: TGTGCCAGCAGTGTCACCGTCTCGGGAAACACCATATATTTT. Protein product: CASSVTVSGNTIYF.

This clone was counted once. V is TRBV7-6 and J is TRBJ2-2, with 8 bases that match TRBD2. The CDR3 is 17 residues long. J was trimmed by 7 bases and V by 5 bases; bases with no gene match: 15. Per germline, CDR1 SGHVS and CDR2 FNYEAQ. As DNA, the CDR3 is TGTGCCAGCAGCCCCTTGAATCCAGCGGGAGCTGTCGGGGAGCTGTTTTTT. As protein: CASSPLNPAGAVGELFF.

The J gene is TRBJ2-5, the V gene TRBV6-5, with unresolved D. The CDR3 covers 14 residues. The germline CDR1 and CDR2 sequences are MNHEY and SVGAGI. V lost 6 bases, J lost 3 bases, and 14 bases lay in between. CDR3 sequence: CASSSHGYKETQYF. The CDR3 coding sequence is TGTGCCAGCAGCTCTCACGGGTATAAAGAGACCCAGTACTTC.

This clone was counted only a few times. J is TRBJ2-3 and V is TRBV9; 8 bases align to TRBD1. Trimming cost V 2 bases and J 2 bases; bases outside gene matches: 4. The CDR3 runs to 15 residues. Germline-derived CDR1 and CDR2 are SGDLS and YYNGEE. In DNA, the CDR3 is TGTGCCAGCAGCGTTTCACAGGGGGTCACAGATACGCAGTATTTT. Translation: CASSVSQGVTDTQYF. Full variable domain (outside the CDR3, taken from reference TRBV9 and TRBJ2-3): DSGVTQTPKHLITATGQRVTLRCSPRSGDLSVYWYQQSLDQGLQFLIQYYNGEERAKGNILERFSAQQFPDLHSELNLSSLELGDSALYFCASSVSQGVTDTQYFGPGTRLTVL.

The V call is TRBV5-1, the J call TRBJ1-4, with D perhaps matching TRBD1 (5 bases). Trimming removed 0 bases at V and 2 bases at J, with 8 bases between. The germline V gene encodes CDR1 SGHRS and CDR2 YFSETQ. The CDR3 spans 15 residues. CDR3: CASSLGGATNEKLFF. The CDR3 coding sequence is TGCGCCAGCAGCTTGGGTGGGGCGACTAATGAAAAACTGTTTTTT.

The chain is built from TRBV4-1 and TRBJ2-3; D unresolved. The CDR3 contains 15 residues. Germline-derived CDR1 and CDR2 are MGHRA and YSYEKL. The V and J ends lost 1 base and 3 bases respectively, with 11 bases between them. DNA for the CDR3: TGCGCCAGCAGCCAAGTCTCTGTGGCGACAGATACGCAGTATTTT. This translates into CASSQVSVATDTQYF.